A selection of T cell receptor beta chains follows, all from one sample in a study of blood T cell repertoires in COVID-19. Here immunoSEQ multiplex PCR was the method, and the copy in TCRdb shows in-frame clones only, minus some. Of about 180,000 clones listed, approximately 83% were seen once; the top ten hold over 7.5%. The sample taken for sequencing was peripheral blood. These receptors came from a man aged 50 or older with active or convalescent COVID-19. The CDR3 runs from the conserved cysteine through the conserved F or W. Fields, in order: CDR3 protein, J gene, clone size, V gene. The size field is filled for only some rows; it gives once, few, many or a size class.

CDR3 protein: CAISESKGDQPQHF
J gene: TRBJ1-5
clone size: .
V gene: TRBV10-3

CDR3 protein: CSVGQTMNTEAFF
J gene: TRBJ1-1
clone size: .
V gene: TRBV29-1

CDR3 protein: CASSQGAGGVYGYTF
J gene: TRBJ1-2
clone size: .
V gene: TRBV3-1/TRBV3-2

CDR3 protein: CATYRGGYNEQFF
J gene: TRBJ2-1
clone size: .
V gene: TRBV28

CDR3 protein: CARRPGRLYSNQPQHF
J gene: TRBJ1-5
clone size: .
V gene: TRBV5-3

CDR3 protein: CASSLNRGQSEQYF
J gene: TRBJ2-7
clone size: once
V gene: TRBV11-1

CDR3 protein: CASSIRTLAYGYTF
J gene: TRBJ1-2
clone size: .
V gene: TRBV3-1/TRBV3-2

CDR3 protein: CASSLSLGEQYF
J gene: TRBJ2-7
clone size: .
V gene: TRBV5-6

CDR3 protein: CASLGGAGANVLTF
J gene: TRBJ2-6
clone size: .
V gene: TRBV28

CDR3 protein: CASSLDRGAQGYTF
J gene: TRBJ1-2
clone size: .
V gene: TRBV7-9

CDR3 protein: CASSLASGTGLNSPLHF
J gene: TRBJ1-6
clone size: .
V gene: TRBV7-9

CDR3 protein: CASTPMGGNYGYTF
J gene: TRBJ1-2
clone size: once
V gene: TRBV6-5

CDR3 protein: CASSYGQGPSEQFF
J gene: TRBJ2-1
clone size: .
V gene: TRBV6-5

CDR3 protein: CSASYGQGNTEAFF
J gene: TRBJ1-1
clone size: .
V gene: TRBV20-1

CDR3 protein: CASSQESTGPNTGELFF
J gene: TRBJ2-2
clone size: .
V gene: TRBV3-1/TRBV3-2

CDR3 protein: CASSPDRVQPQHF
J gene: TRBJ1-5
clone size: .
V gene: TRBV4-3

CDR3 protein: CSVAVSGTGTYGYTF
J gene: TRBJ1-2
clone size: .
V gene: TRBV29-1

CDR3 protein: CASSSTVDRGAGAEAFF
J gene: TRBJ1-1
clone size: .
V gene: TRBV5-6

CDR3 protein: CASSHRDTGELFF
J gene: TRBJ2-2
clone size: .
V gene: TRBV5-1

CDR3 protein: CASSPTGNYGYTF
J gene: TRBJ1-2
clone size: once
V gene: TRBV7-9

CDR3 protein: CASSEYGGGTSGANVLTF
J gene: TRBJ2-6
clone size: .
V gene: TRBV25-1

CDR3 protein: CASSLAGGSIKGNQPQHF
J gene: TRBJ1-5
clone size: once
V gene: TRBV28

CDR3 protein: CASDGQSINQPQHF
J gene: TRBJ1-5
clone size: few
V gene: TRBV2

CDR3 protein: CASSLAASRSYEQYF
J gene: TRBJ2-7
clone size: .
V gene: TRBV5-1

CDR3 protein: CASSQELNGNEQFF
J gene: TRBJ2-1
clone size: .
V gene: TRBV4-2

CDR3 protein: CASSLLRGQVIYF
J gene: TRBJ1-3
clone size: .
V gene: TRBV11-2

CDR3 protein: CASSSPGQNSPLHF
J gene: TRBJ1-6
clone size: .
V gene: TRBV5-5

CDR3 protein: CSVQDSRNQPQHF
J gene: TRBJ1-5
clone size: .
V gene: TRBV29-1

CDR3 protein: CASSLGDRDYGYTF
J gene: TRBJ1-2
clone size: .
V gene: TRBV5-4

CDR3 protein: CASSIRTSGSAPNSEQYF
J gene: TRBJ2-7
clone size: .
V gene: TRBV11-2

CDR3 protein: CSARQGASEAFF
J gene: TRBJ1-1
clone size: .
V gene: TRBV29-1